These 3 T cell receptor beta chains were all obtained from the same sample, sequenced in a study of T cell responses to AZD1222 COVID-19 vaccine (dated by TCRdb to the early 2020s). Libraries were built with the immunoSEQ multiplex PCR assay. TCRdb mirrors the immuneACCESS table, restricted to in-frame sequences. Some clones are absent from its copies; in checked studies, under half trace to an unresolved V gene, and the reason for the others is unknown. In all, the sample holds 96,000 or so clones, and 70% to 90% of those were seen once. The ten largest account for roughly 1.7% of the sample. Explained via the paper, the time point label denotes: baseline before first vaccination. Sequencing was performed on peripheral blood, taken on day 0 of AZD1222 vaccination. The receptors were sampled from an adult in good health.

A few counts support this clone. The chain has TRBV28 and TRBJ1-2; D may be TRBD1 (5 bases). The CDR3 totals 14 residues. Trimming stripped 3 bases from V and 4 bases from J, with 12 bases between. Per germline, CDR1 MDHEN and CDR2 SYDVKM. CDR3: CASSFHLQVYGYTF. The DNA of the CDR3 is TGTGCCAGCAGTTTCCACCTACAGGTCTATGGCTACACCTTC.

This rearrangement joins TRBV5-5 to TRBJ1-3, with a tentative D call TRBD1 (5 bases). The CDR3 sequence is 15 residues long. In germline, CDR1 is SGHKS, CDR2 YYEKEE (reference sequence). The V end lost 0 bases, the J end lost 3 bases, and 10 bases lay between the germline ends. The CDR3 DNA is TGTGCCAGCAGCTTGGCAGGGTCGAATGGAAACACCATATATTTT. The encoded protein is CASSLAGSNGNTIYF.

The J gene is TRBJ1-5, the V gene TRBV6-6, with 9 bases that match TRBD1. The CDR3 spans 14 residues. Losses at the gene ends were 10 bases for V and 5 bases for J; bases not matched to a gene: 9. Germline V CDR1 and CDR2: MNHNY, SVGAGI (reference sequence). The DNA of the CDR3 is TGTGCCACCAGAATCACAGGGGGCGATCAGCCCCAGCATTTT. Protein: CATRITGGDQPQHF.